A selection of T cell receptor beta chains follows, all from one sample in a study of T-cell reconstitution after alpha-beta-depleted transplantation in children. TCRdb redid the calling of the PCR reads with MiXCR, one entry per CDR3 protein. The data hold about 200,000 distinct CDR3 sequences, with approximately 7% observed a single time. This material consisted of PBMCs, taken before TCRalphabeta/CD19-depleted stem cell transplant. The receptors stem from a boy aged 2 to 9 with acute lymphoblastic leukemia, due to receive a stem cell transplant. Each CDR3 is given with its conserved first and last residue. D genes are given only for firm matches. Expanded clones are given a class, and other clones once, few, many or no size at all.

cdr3_length | clone_size | j_call | v_call | d_call | cdr3_nt | cdr3_aa
13 | many | TRBJ2-1 | TRBV5-1 | TRBD2 | TGCGCCAGCAGCTTTCGACTAGCGAATGAGCAGTTCTTC | CASSFRLANEQFF
17 | few | TRBJ2-7 | TRBV10-3 | NA | TGTGCCATCAAACCCGGCGGGGGCGAGAAAGTATCCTACGAGCAGTACTTC | CAIKPGGGEKVSYEQYF
17 | NA | TRBJ1-5 | TRBV20-1 | NA | TGCTGCGCTAGAGATGATTTGGGACACCCATGGGATCAGCCCCAGCATTTT | CCARDDLGHPWDQPQHF
14 | few | TRBJ1-5 | TRBV11-2 | NA | TGTGCCAGCAGCTCCGACAGTTACAATCAGCCCCAGCATTTT | CASSSDSYNQPQHF
14 | many | TRBJ1-1 | TRBV4-2 | NA | TGTGCCAGCAGCCCCGTGCGAGTGAACACTGAAGCTTTCTTT | CASSPVRVNTEAFF
13 | NA | TRBJ1-5 | TRBV6-5 | TRBD1 | TGTGCCAGCAAGGGACAGGGAAACCAGCCCCAGCATTTT | CASKGQGNQPQHF
14 | few | TRBJ1-2 | TRBV7-9 | TRBD1 | TGTGCCAACACGGGACAGCCGGGGCAGGATGGCTACACCTTC | CANTGQPGQDGYTF
12 | many | TRBJ2-7 | TRBV5-5 | NA | TGCGAAAGGGGGACGTACTCCTACGAGCAGTACTTC | CERGTYSYEQYF
15 | NA | TRBJ2-7 | TRBV28 | TRBD2 | TGTGCCAGCAGTATAAAAGCGGGAGGAGACTACGAGCAGTACTTC | CASSIKAGGDYEQYF
20 | few | TRBJ2-6 | TRBV20-1 | TRBD2 | TGCAGTGCTAGAGATTCTTCACTAGCGGGAGCCATAACTGGGGCCAACGTCCTGACTTTC | CSARDSSLAGAITGANVLTF
13 | once | TRBJ1-1 | TRBV6-4 | NA | TGTGCCCTCTGGGGCGGGGGGGTCACTGAAGCTTTCTTT | CALWGGGVTEAFF
15 | many | TRBJ2-3 | TRBV6-2/TRBV6-3 | NA | TGTGCCAGCAGTTACCTTGGCAGGGACGGAGATACGCAGTATTTT | CASSYLGRDGDTQYF
14 | many | TRBJ2-1 | TRBV10-3 | TRBD2 | TGTGCCATCAGTGGCGGGAGCTCCTACAATGAGCAGTTCTTC | CAISGGSSYNEQFF
17 | few | TRBJ2-7 | TRBV7-6 | TRBD2 | TGTGCCAGCAGCCCGAGGACTAGCGGGCCCGGGGTGAACGAGCAGTACTTC | CASSPRTSGPGVNEQYF
16 | few | TRBJ1-4 | TRBV28 | NA | TGTGCCAGCAGTTTATGGGGAGGAGGGGTTGATGAAAAACTGTTTTTT | CASSLWGGGVDEKLFF
14 | many | TRBJ1-2 | TRBV7-9 | NA | TGTGCCAGCAGCTTAGGTGGGAAGACCTATGGCTACACCTTC | CASSLGGKTYGYTF
16 | few | TRBJ2-6 | TRBV5-1 | NA | TGCGCCAGCAGCTTGCTTCCGGTCTCTGGGGCCAACGTCCTGACTTTC | CASSLLPVSGANVLTF
12 | few | TRBJ1-2 | TRBV20-1 | NA | TGCAGTGCCAAGTTCGGGGGCTATGGCTACACCTTC | CSAKFGGYGYTF
14 | many | TRBJ1-2 | TRBV5-6 | NA | TGTGCCAGCAGCTTGGGACCAGGTTGGAATGGCTACACCTTC | CASSLGPGWNGYTF
13 | NA | TRBJ1-5 | TRBV20-1 | NA | TGCAGTGCTAAGGACCCCAGGAATCAGCCCCAGCATTTT | CSAKDPRNQPQHF